The next 8 T cell receptor beta chains were all read from a single sample in a study of long-term antiretroviral therapy in people with HIV. This was the immunoSEQ v3.0 assay at survey level. The table came from immunoSEQ multiplex PCR; TCRdb's copy has only in-frame clones and leaves some out. The sample shows around 25,000 clones, around three quarters of them seen only once. Sample: unsorted PBMCs, taken 1.1 years before starting antiretroviral therapy. The receptors stem from a middle-aged woman with HIV.

In its sample, this clone was seen once. The chain recombines TRBV5-1 with TRBJ2-1, with TRBD2 matching over 7 bases. CDR1 is SGHRS, CDR2 YFSETQ, per germline. CDR3 size: 15 residues. With 0 bases clipped from V and 9 bases from J, the junction kept 9 bases outside the gene matches. CDR3 sequence: CASSLGSGNDGEQFF. CDR3 nucleotide sequence: TGCGCCAGCAGCTTGGGAAGCGGGAATGACGGTGAGCAGTTCTTC.

The chain has TRBV4-1 and TRBJ2-7, with TRBD2 identical over 12 bases. Germline CDR1 and CDR2: MGHRA and YSYEKL. The CDR3 runs to 15 residues. Trimming cost V 0 bases and J 4 bases; bases outside gene matches: 1. CDR3 in amino acids: CASSQEGTSGYEQYF. CDR3 sequence (DNA): TGCGCCAGCAGCCAAGAGGGGACTAGCGGGTACGAGCAGTACTTC.

This chain joins TRBV6-5 and TRBJ1-2; D is uncertain. Looked up from germline, CDR1 is MNHEY and CDR2 is SVGAGI. V lost 0 bases to trimming and J lost 0 bases, with 8 bases between them. The CDR3 spans 15 residues. This CDR3 reads CASSYSTSSNYGYTF. Written as DNA, the CDR3 is TGTGCCAGCAGTTACTCGACTTCGTCTAACTATGGCTACACCTTC.

This clone was found a few times. The J gene is TRBJ2-7, the V gene TRBV11-2; D gene uncertain. The CDR3 covers 16 residues. Germline loops: CDR1 SGHAT, CDR2 FQNNGV. Trimming stripped 1 base from V and 3 bases from J, with 16 bases between. The CDR3 sequence is CASSLAPQWPGYEQYF. The CDR3 DNA follows: TGTGCCAGCAGCTTAGCCCCTCAATGGCCGGGCTACGAGCAGTACTTC.

The rearrangement joins TRBV6-6 to TRBJ1-1; maybe TRBD1 (6 bases). V was trimmed by 2 bases and J by 4 bases, leaving 8 bases between them. The CDR3 consists of 13 residues. Germline V CDR1 and CDR2: MNHNY, SVGAGI (reference sequence). The chain's CDR3 is CASSYGGFTEAFF. The CDR3 region has the DNA TGTGCCAGCAGTTACGGGGGCTTCACTGAAGCTTTCTTT.

This clone appeared a single time. The chain uses TRBV5-5 and TRBJ2-1; D assignment may be TRBD1 or TRBD2 (6 bases each). This CDR3 spans 16 amino acids. V was clipped by 4 bases and J by 0 bases, with 14 bases between them. The V gene's germline CDR1 is SGHKS and CDR2 YYEKEE (reference sequence). The DNA for the CDR3 is TGTGCCAGCAGCGGCGGGACACTAGACTCCTACAATGAGCAGTTCTTC. Translation gives CASSGGTLDSYNEQFF.

The chain carries TRBV2 and TRBJ2-1; tentatively, D is TRBD2 (5 bases). The V gene lost 8 bases and the J gene lost 7 bases, with 6 bases spanning the gap. In germline, CDR1 is SNHLY, CDR2 FYNNEI. There are 10 residues in the CDR3. The CDR3 spells CASGGNEQFF. The CDR3 DNA reads as TGTGCCAGCGGCGGGAATGAGCAGTTCTTC.

For the CDR3, the DNA is TGCGCCAGCAGCTTGGGCCGGACAGCGAGCACAGATACGCAGTATTTT. Translated, it gives CASSLGRTASTDTQYF. The chain employs TRBV5-1 and TRBJ2-3, with a tentative D call TRBD1 (6 bases). The CDR3 has 16 amino acids. Trimming shortened V by 0 bases and J by 0 bases, and 11 bases separated the two germline ends. The germline V gene has CDR1 SGHRS and CDR2 YFSETQ.